The present T cell receptor beta chain was sequenced within a study of radiation and T cells in renal cell carcinoma. Points from the study as a whole: Baseline intratumoral clonotype presence is unknown without pretreatment biopsies. From baseline, blood top tumor clonotypes peaked at 2 weeks post-radiation.

Regarding time point: blood 2 weeks post-SBRT. As to treatment: 15 Gy SBRT to primary tumor, nephrectomy 4 weeks later. This renal cell carcinoma was of the clear cell type. Produced via immunoSEQ multiplex PCR; TCRdb's table is partial and in-frame only. The sample contains approximately 23,000 clones, roughly 80% of which appear only once. Turning to this clone: Its antigen is not known.

The sequence derives from a man between 60 and 75 years old with renal cell carcinoma. Material: blood, obtained from a patient whose treatment included radiotherapy and nephrectomy.

The CDR3, as DNA: TGTGCCAGCAGCCGCGACCGACTAGCGGGAGGTTCTCCGGTCTACGAGCAGTACTTC. This translates into CASSRDRLAGGSPVYEQYF. This chain joins TRBV5-4 and TRBJ2-7; 13 nucleotides line up with TRBD2. The junction had 16 bases not matched to a gene; V was cut back by 4 bases and J by 3 bases. CDR1 and CDR2 from the germline V gene are SGHNT and YYREEE (reference sequence). The CDR3 is 19 residues long. The full variable domain, its missing parts supplied by reference TRBV5-4 and TRBJ2-7, is ETGVTQSPTHLIKTRGQQVTLRCSSQSGHNTVSWYQQALGQGPQFIFQYYREEENGRGNFPPRFSGLQFPNYSSELNVNALELDDSALYLCASSRDRLAGGSPVYEQYFGPGTRLTVT.